This TCR beta chain was sequenced during a study of vaccination and CD4 T cells after COVID-19. Across the whole study: Six males and four females, two of them Hispanic, were enrolled as convalescents. Collection of post-vaccine samples followed dose two by a median 72 days, spanning a range of 14 to 241.

Details on this clonotype: The antigen is not known.

There are 18 residues in the CDR3. Study-level points and caveats: Convalescent patients' vaccine-specific clones were spike mono-reactive in 304 of 307 cases.

The assay that was used to sequence DNA from cultured CD4+ T cells was the Oncomine TCR Beta short-read assay. From the PCR reads, TCRdb called clonotypes with MiXCR, one entry per CDR3 protein. The sample has 20,000 to 25,000 distinct CDR3 sequences, approximately 44% seen once. Noted treatment: roughly ten-day PBMC culture with coronavirus spike peptide pools or control peptides (ViraFEST assay). Per-well cultures of two million PBMCs received about 10 IU/ml IL-2 and 10 ug/ml peptide pools. The genes are TRBV21-1 and TRBJ2-7; the D call in the table, TRBD1, was not verified against the DNA. TRBV21-1 is designated a pseudogene. The clonotype comes from a human donor who received a COVID-19 vaccine. The starting material was CD4+ T cells from blood, cultured in vitro, obtained before SARS-CoV-2 vaccination. The CDR3 DNA reads as TGTGCCAGCAGCAAAGGAAATTTGCTAAAGGACAGGGCTTCCGAGCAGTACTTC. Protein sequence: CASSKGNLLKDRASEQYF.